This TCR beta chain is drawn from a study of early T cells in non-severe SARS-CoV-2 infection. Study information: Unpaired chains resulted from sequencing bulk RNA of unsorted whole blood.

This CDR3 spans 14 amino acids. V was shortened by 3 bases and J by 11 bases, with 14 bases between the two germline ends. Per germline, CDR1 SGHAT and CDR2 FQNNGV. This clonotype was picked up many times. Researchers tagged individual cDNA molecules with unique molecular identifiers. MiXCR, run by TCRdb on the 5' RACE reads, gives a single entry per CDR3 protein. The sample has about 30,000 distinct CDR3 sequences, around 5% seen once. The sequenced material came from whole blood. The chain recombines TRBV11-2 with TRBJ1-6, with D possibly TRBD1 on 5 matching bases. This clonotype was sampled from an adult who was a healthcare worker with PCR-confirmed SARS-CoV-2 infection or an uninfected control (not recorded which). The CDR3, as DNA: TGTGCCAGCAGCTTTTCGTCGGGGGGGGCACCCCTCCACTTT. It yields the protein CASSFSSGGAPLHF.